The entry below describes one T cell receptor (beta chain). Per the original data handling: Amplification with reference gene primers provided the estimates of nucleated cell counts. Repertoires were generated with immunoSEQ multiplex PCR, while TCRdb's copy carries only in-frame clones and drops some. V, J and clone size were drawn from that table, and D and trimming were deduced from the DNA. Of over 250,000 clones listed, 89% were seen once; the top ten hold under 2.5%. This entry belongs to a study of blood T cell repertoires in COVID-19. About the research overall: COVID-19 samples, acute and convalescent, were from the United States, Italy and Spain. Sample material is recorded as cDNA or gDNA derived from T cells, B-cell-depleted T cells, or PBMCs.

This CDR3 is built from 13 residues. Looked up from germline, CDR1 is SQVTM and CDR2 is ANQGSEA. Trimming shortened V by 4 bases and J by 3 bases, and 10 bases separated the two germline ends. The source is a man aged 50-59 years with acute or convalescent COVID-19. This chain uses TRBV29-1 with TRBJ1-5, with D possibly matching TRBD1 (5 bases). Sequencing was performed on peripheral blood. Written as DNA, the CDR3 is TGCAGCGTTGTATCGGGGGTCAATCAGCCCCAGCATTTT. Protein product: CSVVSGVNQPQHF.